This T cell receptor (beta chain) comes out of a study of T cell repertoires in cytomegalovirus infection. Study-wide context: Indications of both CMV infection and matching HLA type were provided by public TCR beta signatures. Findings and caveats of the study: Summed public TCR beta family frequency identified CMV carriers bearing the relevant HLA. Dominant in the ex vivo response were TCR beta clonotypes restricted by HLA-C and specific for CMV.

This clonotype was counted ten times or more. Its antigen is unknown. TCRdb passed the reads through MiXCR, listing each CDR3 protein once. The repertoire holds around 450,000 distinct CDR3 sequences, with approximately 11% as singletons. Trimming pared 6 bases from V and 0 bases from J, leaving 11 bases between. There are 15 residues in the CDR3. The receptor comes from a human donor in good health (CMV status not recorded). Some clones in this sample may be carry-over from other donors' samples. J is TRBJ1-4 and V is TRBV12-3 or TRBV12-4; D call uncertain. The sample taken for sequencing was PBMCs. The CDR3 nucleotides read TGTGCCAGCAGCTCCGGACGGCCAACTAATGAAAAACTGTTTTTT. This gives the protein CASSSGRPTNEKLFF.